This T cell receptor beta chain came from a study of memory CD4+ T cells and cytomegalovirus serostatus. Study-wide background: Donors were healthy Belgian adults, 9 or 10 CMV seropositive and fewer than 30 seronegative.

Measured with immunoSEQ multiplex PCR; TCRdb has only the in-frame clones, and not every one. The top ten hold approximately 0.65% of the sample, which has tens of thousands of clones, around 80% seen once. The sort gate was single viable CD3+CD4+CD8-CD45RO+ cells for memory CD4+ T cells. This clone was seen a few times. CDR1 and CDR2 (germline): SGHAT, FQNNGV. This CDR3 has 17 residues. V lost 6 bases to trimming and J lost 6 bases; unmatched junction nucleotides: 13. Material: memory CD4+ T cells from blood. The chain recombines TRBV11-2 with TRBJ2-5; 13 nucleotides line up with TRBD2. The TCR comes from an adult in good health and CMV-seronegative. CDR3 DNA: TGTGCCAGCAGTTCCGGAGGACTAGCGGGAGATACGAAGACCCAGTACTTC. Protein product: CASSSGGLAGDTKTQYF.